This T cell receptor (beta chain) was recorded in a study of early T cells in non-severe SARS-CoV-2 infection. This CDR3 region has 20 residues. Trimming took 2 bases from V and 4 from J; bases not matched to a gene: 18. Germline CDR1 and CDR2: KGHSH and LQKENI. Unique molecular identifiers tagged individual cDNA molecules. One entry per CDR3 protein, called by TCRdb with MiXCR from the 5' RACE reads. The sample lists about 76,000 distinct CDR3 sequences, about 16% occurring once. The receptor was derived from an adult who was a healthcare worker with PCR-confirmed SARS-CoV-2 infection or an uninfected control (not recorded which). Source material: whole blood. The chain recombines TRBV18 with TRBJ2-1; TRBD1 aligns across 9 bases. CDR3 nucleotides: TGTGCCAGCTCACCAGGACAGGGGCGCGGGCACCTATCCTCATACAATGAGCAGTTCTTC. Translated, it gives CASSPGQGRGHLSSYNEQFF.